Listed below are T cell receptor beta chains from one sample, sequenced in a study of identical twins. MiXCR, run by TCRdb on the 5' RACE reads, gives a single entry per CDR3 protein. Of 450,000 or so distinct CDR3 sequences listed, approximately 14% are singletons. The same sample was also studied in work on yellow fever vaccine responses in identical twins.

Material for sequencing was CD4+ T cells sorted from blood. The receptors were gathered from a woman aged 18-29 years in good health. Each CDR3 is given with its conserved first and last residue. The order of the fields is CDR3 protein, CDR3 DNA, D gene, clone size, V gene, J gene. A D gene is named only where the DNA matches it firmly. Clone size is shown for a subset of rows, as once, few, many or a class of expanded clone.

CDR3 protein: CASSYVAGGGIQYF
CDR3 DNA: TGTGCCAGCAGTTACGTGGCAGGAGGAGGGATTCAGTACTTC
D gene: NA
clone size: NA
V gene: TRBV6-5
J gene: TRBJ2-4

CDR3 protein: CSARVRWVLETQYF
CDR3 DNA: TGCAGTGCTAGAGTGAGGTGGGTCTTGGAGACCCAGTACTTC
D gene: NA
clone size: few
V gene: TRBV20-1
J gene: TRBJ2-5

CDR3 protein: CAISMDSTIGELFF
CDR3 DNA: TGTGCCATCAGCATGGACAGTACGATCGGGGAGCTGTTTTTT
D gene: NA
clone size: few
V gene: TRBV10-3
J gene: TRBJ2-2

CDR3 protein: CSARFGVSGLSPLHF
CDR3 DNA: TGCAGTGCTAGATTTGGGGTATCGGGACTTTCACCCCTCCACTTT
D gene: NA
clone size: NA
V gene: TRBV20-1
J gene: TRBJ1-6

CDR3 protein: CASSATGDNQPQHF
CDR3 DNA: TGTGCCAGCAGTGCGACAGGGGACAATCAGCCCCAGCATTTT
D gene: TRBD1
clone size: few
V gene: TRBV25-1
J gene: TRBJ1-5

CDR3 protein: CASSLALDSQYTGELFF
CDR3 DNA: TGTGCCAGCAGCTTAGCCCTGGACTCCCAATACACCGGGGAGCTGTTTTTT
D gene: NA
clone size: NA
V gene: TRBV7-9
J gene: TRBJ2-2

CDR3 protein: CSAKDTRLRGGNQPQHF
CDR3 DNA: TGCAGTGCTAAAGACACACGCCTGAGGGGGGGCAATCAGCCCCAGCATTTT
D gene: NA
clone size: few
V gene: TRBV20-1
J gene: TRBJ1-5

CDR3 protein: CASIPGLAGPSTDTQYF
CDR3 DNA: TGTGCCAGCATACCGGGACTAGCGGGGCCTAGCACAGATACGCAGTATTTT
D gene: TRBD2
clone size: once
V gene: TRBV2
J gene: TRBJ2-3

CDR3 protein: CASRPGLTDPEQFF
CDR3 DNA: TGTGCCAGCAGGCCGGGACTGACCGACCCTGAGCAGTTCTTC
D gene: NA
clone size: NA
V gene: TRBV2
J gene: TRBJ2-1

CDR3 protein: CASTILAGNEQFF
CDR3 DNA: TGTGCCAGCACCATACTAGCGGGCAATGAGCAGTTCTTC
D gene: TRBD2
clone size: few
V gene: TRBV6-6
J gene: TRBJ2-1

CDR3 protein: CSARPGTSGNYNEQFF
CDR3 DNA: TGCAGTGCTAGGCCAGGGACTAGCGGGAATTACAATGAGCAGTTCTTC
D gene: TRBD2
clone size: NA
V gene: TRBV20-1
J gene: TRBJ2-1

CDR3 protein: CASGLGWSPTSYEQYF
CDR3 DNA: TGTGCCAGCGGCCTCGGTTGGAGCCCTACCTCCTACGAGCAGTACTTC
D gene: NA
clone size: NA
V gene: TRBV12-3/TRBV12-4
J gene: TRBJ2-7

CDR3 protein: CASSFGAQETQYF
CDR3 DNA: TGCGCCAGCAGCTTTGGGGCCCAAGAGACCCAGTACTTC
D gene: NA
clone size: few
V gene: TRBV5-1
J gene: TRBJ2-5

CDR3 protein: CASSYKTRNYEQYF
CDR3 DNA: TGTGCCAGCAGCTACAAGACACGAAACTACGAGCAGTACTTC
D gene: NA
clone size: NA
V gene: TRBV11-2
J gene: TRBJ2-7

CDR3 protein: CASSPWSGGTDTQYF
CDR3 DNA: TGTGCCAGCTCACCTTGGAGCGGGGGCACAGATACGCAGTATTTT
D gene: TRBD2
clone size: NA
V gene: TRBV18
J gene: TRBJ2-3

CDR3 protein: CASSGGGQTYNEQFF
CDR3 DNA: TGTGCCAGCAGTGGGGGGGGACAGACATACAATGAGCAGTTCTTC
D gene: NA
clone size: NA
V gene: TRBV7-9
J gene: TRBJ2-1

CDR3 protein: CASTRDGSSYEQYF
CDR3 DNA: TGTGCCAGCACCAGGGACGGGAGCTCCTACGAGCAGTACTTC
D gene: NA
clone size: NA
V gene: TRBV6-1
J gene: TRBJ2-7

CDR3 protein: CASSRSGGQNEQFF
CDR3 DNA: TGTGCCAGCAGTCGGAGCGGGGGGCAGAATGAGCAGTTCTTC
D gene: TRBD2
clone size: few
V gene: TRBV12-3/TRBV12-4
J gene: TRBJ2-1

CDR3 protein: CASSPQQSSGNTIYF
CDR3 DNA: TGTGCCAGCTCACCACAGCAGAGCTCTGGAAACACCATATATTTT
D gene: NA
clone size: NA
V gene: TRBV18
J gene: TRBJ1-3

CDR3 protein: CASSLFGLAGDNEQFF
CDR3 DNA: TGTGCCAGCAGCCTCTTCGGACTAGCGGGGGACAATGAGCAGTTCTTC
D gene: TRBD2
clone size: few
V gene: TRBV5-6
J gene: TRBJ2-1

CDR3 protein: CSAPRGQGLGQETQYF
CDR3 DNA: TGCAGTGCTCCACGGGGACAGGGACTTGGACAAGAGACCCAGTACTTC
D gene: TRBD1
clone size: few
V gene: TRBV20-1
J gene: TRBJ2-5

CDR3 protein: CSVSNTGELFF
CDR3 DNA: TGCAGCGTCTCGAACACCGGGGAGCTGTTTTTT
D gene: NA
clone size: many
V gene: TRBV29-1
J gene: TRBJ2-2

CDR3 protein: CASKVGGLGSGNTIYF
CDR3 DNA: TGTGCCAGCAAGGTCGGGGGGCTAGGCTCTGGAAACACCATATATTTT
D gene: NA
clone size: NA
V gene: TRBV2
J gene: TRBJ1-3

CDR3 protein: CSAERLAGTDTQYF
CDR3 DNA: TGCAGTGCGGAGCGACTAGCTGGCACAGATACGCAGTATTTT
D gene: TRBD2
clone size: few
V gene: TRBV20-1
J gene: TRBJ2-3

CDR3 protein: CASITSLPNTGELFF
CDR3 DNA: TGTGCCAGCATCACTAGTCTCCCGAACACCGGGGAGCTGTTTTTT
D gene: NA
clone size: few
V gene: TRBV11-2
J gene: TRBJ2-2

CDR3 protein: CASSLVAGRSGANVLTF
CDR3 DNA: TGCGCCAGCAGCTTGGTCGCAGGCCGCTCTGGGGCCAACGTCCTGACTTTC
D gene: NA
clone size: NA
V gene: TRBV5-1
J gene: TRBJ2-6

CDR3 protein: CSAKGPSYEQYF
CDR3 DNA: TGCAGCGCTAAGGGTCCATCCTACGAGCAGTACTTC
D gene: NA
clone size: few
V gene: TRBV29-1
J gene: TRBJ2-7